The clone carrying this T cell receptor (beta chain) has just one count. Antigen: not known. Unstimulated Tregs (CD4+CD25+CD127-) and CD4+CD25- non-Tregs were sorted from PBMCs. This sample was included in a study of Tregs in tolerant kidney transplant recipients. Study outcomes and limitations: Few patients were studied, so findings need validation in larger groups. Biological reproducibility was not directly addressed, but technical replication error appeared minimal.

The CDR3 totals 16 residues. Unmatched junction bases numbered 16, after V lost 4 bases and J lost 4 bases. CDR1 and CDR2 from the germline V gene are GTSNPN and SVGIG (reference sequence). Using immunoSEQ multiplex PCR, the repertoire was profiled, and TCRdb retains in-frame clones only, with some absent. The sample consists of 15,000 to 18,000 clones, more than 80% of them appearing once. The sequenced sample consisted of CD8+ T cells from blood. The genes are TRBV30 and TRBJ2-7; 7 nucleotides line up with TRBD2. The TCR comes from a human donor in good health. This CDR3 reads CAWIPLRGSGLYEQYF. Here the CDR3 DNA reads TGTGCCTGGATCCCCCTACGGGGTAGCGGGTTGTACGAGCAGTACTTC.